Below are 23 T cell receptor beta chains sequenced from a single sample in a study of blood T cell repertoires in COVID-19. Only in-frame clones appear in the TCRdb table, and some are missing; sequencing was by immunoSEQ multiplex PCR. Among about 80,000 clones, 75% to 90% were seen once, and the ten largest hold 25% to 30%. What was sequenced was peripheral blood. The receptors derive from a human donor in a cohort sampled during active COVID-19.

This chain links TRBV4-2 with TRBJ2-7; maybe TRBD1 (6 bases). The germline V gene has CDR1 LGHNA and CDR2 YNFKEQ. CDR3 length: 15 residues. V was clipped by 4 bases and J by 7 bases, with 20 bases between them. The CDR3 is CASSPVLGQRYEQYF. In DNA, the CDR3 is TGTGCCAGCAGCCCCGTCCTCGGACAGAGGTATGAGCAGTACTTC.

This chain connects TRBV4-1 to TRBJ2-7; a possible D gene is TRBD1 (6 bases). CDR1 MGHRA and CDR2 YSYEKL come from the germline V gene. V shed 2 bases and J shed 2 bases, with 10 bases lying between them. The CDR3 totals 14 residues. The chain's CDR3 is CASSQISGAYEQYF. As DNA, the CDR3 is TGCGCCAGCAGCCAAATTTCAGGGGCCTACGAGCAGTACTTC.

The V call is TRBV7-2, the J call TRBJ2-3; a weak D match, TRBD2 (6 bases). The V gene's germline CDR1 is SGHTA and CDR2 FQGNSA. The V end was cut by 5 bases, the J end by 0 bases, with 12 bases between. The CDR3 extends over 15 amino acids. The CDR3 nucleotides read TGTGCCAGCAGCCCCCGACTAGAGAGCACAGATACGCAGTATTTT. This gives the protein CASSPRLESTDTQYF.

The CDR3 DNA follows: TGCGCCAGCAGCTTATCTACAGTTAATGAAAAACTGTTTTTT. Amino acids: CASSLSTVNEKLFF. The chain carries TRBV5-1 and TRBJ1-4, with D unclear. V gave up 2 bases and J gave up 4 bases, with 9 bases separating them. The CDR3 sequence is 14 residues long. Germline CDR1 is SGHRS and CDR2 is YFSETQ.

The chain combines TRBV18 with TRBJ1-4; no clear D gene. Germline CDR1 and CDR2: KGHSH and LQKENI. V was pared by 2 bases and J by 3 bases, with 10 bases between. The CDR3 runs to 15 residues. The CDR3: CASSPAQAPNEKLFF. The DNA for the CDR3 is TGTGCCAGCTCACCAGCCCAAGCTCCTAATGAAAAACTGTTTTTT.

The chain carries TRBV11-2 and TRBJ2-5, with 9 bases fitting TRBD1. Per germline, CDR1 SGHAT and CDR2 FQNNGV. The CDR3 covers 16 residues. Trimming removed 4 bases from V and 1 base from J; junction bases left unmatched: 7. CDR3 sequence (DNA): TGTGCCAGCAGCTCGGGGACAGGGATGGGCCAAGAGACCCAGTACTTC. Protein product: CASSSGTGMGQETQYF. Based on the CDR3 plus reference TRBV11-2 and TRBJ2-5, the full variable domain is EAGVAQSPRYKIIEKRQSVAFWCNPISGHATLYWYQQILGQGPKLLIQFQNNGVVDDSQLPKDRFSAERLKGVDSTLKIQPAKLEDSAVYLCASSSGTGMGQETQYFGPGTRLLVL.

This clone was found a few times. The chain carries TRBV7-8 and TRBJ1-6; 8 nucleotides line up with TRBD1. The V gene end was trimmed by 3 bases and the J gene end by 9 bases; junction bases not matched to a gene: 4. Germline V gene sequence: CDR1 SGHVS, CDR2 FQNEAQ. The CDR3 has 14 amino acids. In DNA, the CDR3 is TGTGCCAGCAGCTTGGGGACAGGAACTTCACCCCTCCACTTT. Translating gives CASSLGTGTSPLHF.

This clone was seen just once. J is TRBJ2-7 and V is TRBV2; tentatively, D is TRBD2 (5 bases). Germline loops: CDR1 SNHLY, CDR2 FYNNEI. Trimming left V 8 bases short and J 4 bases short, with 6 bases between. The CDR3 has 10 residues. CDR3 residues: CASGEYEQYF. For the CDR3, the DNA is TGTGCCAGCGGGGAGTACGAGCAGTACTTC.

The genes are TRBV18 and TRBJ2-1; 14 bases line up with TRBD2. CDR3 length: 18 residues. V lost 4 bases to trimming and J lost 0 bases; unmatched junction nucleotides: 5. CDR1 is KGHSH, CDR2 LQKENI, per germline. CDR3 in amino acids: CASSLTSGGAHSYNEQFF. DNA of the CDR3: TGTGCCAGCTCACTGACTAGCGGGGGGGCACACTCCTACAATGAGCAGTTCTTC.

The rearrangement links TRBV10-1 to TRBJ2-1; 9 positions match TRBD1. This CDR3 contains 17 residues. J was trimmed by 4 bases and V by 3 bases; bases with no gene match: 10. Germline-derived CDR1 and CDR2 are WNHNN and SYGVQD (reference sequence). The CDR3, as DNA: TGCGCCAGCAGTGATGTCGGCACAGGGGGCCTATACAATGAGCAGTTCTTC. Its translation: CASSDVGTGGLYNEQFF.

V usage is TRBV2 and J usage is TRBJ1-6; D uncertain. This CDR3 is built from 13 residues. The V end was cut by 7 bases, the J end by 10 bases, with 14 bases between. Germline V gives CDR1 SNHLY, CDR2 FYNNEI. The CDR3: CASNLTPGSPLHF. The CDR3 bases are TGTGCCAGCAATTTGACACCTGGCTCACCCCTCCACTTT. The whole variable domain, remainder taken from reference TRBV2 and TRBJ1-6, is EPEVTQTPSHQVTQMGQEVILRCVPISNHLYFYWYRQILGQKVEFLVSFYNNEISEKSEIFDDQFSVERPDGSNFTLKIRSTKLEDSAMYFCASNLTPGSPLHFGNGTRLTVT.

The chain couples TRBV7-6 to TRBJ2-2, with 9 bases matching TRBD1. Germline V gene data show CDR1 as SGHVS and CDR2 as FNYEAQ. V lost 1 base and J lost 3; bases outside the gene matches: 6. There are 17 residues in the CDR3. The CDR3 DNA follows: TGTGCCAGCAGCTTAGTACAGGGACAGGGCCACACCGGGGAGCTGTTTTTT. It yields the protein CASSLVQGQGHTGELFF.

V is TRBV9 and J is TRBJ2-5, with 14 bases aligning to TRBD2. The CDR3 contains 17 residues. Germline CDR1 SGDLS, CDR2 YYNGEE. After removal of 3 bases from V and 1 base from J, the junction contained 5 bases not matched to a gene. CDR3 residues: CASSAGTSGGIQETQYF. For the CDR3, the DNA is TGTGCCAGCAGCGCCGGGACTAGCGGGGGAATCCAAGAGACCCAGTACTTC.

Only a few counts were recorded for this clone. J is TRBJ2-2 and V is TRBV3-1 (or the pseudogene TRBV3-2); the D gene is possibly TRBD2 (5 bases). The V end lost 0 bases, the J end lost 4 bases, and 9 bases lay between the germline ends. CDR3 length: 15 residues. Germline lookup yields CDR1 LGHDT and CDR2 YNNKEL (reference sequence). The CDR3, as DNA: TGTGCCAGCAGCCAAGATGGGAGAGGCACCGGGGAGCTGTTTTTT. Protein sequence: CASSQDGRGTGELFF.

In nucleotides, the CDR3 is TGTGCCACCAGTGGAGGATTAGGACAGGGGACCTACGAGCAGTACTTC. Encoded protein: CATSGGLGQGTYEQYF. The rearrangement joins TRBV24-1 to TRBJ2-7, with 9 bases that match TRBD1. Losses at the gene ends were 5 bases for V and 2 bases for J; bases not matched to a gene: 9. Germline CDR1 KGHDR, CDR2 SFDVKD. The CDR3 contains 16 residues.

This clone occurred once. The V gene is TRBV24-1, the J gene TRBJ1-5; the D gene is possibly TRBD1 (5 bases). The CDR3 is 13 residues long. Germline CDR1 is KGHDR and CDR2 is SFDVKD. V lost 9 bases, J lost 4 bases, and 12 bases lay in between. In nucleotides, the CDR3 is TGTGCCACCGGGGGGAGGGGAAATCAGCCCCAGCATTTT. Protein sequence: CATGGRGNQPQHF.

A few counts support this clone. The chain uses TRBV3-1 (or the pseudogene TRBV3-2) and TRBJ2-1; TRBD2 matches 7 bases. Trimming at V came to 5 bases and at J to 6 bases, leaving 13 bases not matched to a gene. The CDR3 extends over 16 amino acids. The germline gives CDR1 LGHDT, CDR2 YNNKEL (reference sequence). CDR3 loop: CASSAPGGGPINEQFF. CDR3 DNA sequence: TGTGCCAGCAGCGCACCTGGCGGGGGTCCCATCAATGAGCAGTTCTTC.

CDR3 sequence (DNA): TGTGCCAGCAGCCCGGGACTAGCGGGGACCCAGTACTTC. It is translated as CASSPGLAGTQYF. This chain uses TRBV5-6 with TRBJ2-5; 12 bases match TRBD2. Germline lookup yields CDR1 SGHDT and CDR2 YYEEEE. The J segment lost 7 bases and the V segment lost 4 bases, leaving 2 bases of the junction unmatched. This CDR3 has 13 amino acids.

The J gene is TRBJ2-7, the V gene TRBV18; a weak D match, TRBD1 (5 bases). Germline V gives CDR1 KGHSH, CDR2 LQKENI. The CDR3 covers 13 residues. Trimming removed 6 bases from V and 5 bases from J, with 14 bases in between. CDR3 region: CASSDGAGNEQYF. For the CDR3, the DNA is TGTGCCAGCTCTGACGGCGCAGGGAACGAGCAGTACTTC.

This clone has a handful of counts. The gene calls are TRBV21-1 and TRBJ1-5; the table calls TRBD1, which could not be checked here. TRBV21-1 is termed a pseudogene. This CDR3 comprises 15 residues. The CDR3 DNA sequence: TGTGCCAGCAGCTCGTTGGGACAGGGGGGACAGCCCCAGCATTTT. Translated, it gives CASSSLGQGGQPQHF.

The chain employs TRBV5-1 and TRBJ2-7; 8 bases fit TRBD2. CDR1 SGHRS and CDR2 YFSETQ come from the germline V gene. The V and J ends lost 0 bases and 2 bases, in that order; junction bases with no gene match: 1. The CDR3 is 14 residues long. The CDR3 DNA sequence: TGCGCCAGCAGCTTGGCAGCGGGGGCCTACGAGCAGTACTTC. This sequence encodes CASSLAAGAYEQYF.

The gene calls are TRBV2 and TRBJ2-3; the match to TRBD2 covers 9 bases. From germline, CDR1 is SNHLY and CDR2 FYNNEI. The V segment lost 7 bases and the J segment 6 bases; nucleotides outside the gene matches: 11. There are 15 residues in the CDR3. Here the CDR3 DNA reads TGTGCCAGCACCCCAGGGGTAGCGGGGGTTGATACGCAGTATTTT. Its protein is CASTPGVAGVDTQYF.

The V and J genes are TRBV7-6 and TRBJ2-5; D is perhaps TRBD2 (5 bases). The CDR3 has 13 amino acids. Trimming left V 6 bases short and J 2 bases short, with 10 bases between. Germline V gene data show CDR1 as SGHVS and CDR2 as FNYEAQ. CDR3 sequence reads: CASRGRGQETQYF. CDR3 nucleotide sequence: TGTGCCAGCAGGGGCAGAGGGCAAGAGACCCAGTACTTC. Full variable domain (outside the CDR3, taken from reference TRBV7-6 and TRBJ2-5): GAGVSQSPRYKVTKRGQDVALRCDPISGHVSLYWYRQALGQGPEFLTYFNYEAQQDKSGLPNDRFSAERPEGSISTLTIQRTEQRDSAMYRCASRGRGQETQYFGPGTRLLVL.